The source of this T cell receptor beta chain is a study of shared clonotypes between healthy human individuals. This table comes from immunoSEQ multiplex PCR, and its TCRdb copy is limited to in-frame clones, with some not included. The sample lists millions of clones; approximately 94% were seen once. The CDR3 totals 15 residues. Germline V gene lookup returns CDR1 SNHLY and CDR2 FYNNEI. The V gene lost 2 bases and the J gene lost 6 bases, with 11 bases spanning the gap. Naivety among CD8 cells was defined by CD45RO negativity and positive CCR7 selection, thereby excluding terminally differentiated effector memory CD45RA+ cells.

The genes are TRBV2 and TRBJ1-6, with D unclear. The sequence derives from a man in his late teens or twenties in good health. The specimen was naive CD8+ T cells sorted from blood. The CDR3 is CASSESRSVNSPLHF. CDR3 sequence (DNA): TGTGCCAGCAGTGAATCGAGGTCGGTTAATTCACCCCTCCACTTT.